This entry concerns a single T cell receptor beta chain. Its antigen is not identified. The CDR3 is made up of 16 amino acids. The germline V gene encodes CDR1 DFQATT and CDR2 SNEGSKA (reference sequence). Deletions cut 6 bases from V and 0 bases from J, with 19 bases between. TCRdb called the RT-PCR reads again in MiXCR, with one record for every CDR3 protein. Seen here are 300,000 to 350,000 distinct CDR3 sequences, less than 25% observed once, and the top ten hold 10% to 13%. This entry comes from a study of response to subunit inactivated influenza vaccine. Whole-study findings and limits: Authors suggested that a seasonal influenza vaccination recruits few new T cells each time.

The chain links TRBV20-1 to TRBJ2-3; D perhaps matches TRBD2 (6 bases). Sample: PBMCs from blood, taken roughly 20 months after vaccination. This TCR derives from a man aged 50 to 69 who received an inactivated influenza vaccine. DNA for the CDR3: TGCAGTGCCACCGTTGGGGGGACGACTAGCACAGATACGCAGTATTTT. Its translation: CSATVGGTTSTDTQYF.